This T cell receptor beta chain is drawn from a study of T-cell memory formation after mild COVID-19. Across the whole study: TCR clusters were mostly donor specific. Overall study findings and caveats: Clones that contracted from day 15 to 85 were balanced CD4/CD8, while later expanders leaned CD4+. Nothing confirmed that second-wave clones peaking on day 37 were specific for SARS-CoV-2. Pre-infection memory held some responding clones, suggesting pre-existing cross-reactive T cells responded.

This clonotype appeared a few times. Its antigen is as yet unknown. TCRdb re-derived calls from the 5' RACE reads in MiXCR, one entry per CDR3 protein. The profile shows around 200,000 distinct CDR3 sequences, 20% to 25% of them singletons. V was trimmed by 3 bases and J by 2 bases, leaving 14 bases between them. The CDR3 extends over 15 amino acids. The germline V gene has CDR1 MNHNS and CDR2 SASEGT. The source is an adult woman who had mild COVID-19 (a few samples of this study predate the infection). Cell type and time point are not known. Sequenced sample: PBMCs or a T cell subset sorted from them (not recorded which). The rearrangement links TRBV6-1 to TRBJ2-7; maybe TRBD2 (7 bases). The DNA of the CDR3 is TGTGCCAGCAGTGATAACGAGGGGGGGGCCTACGAGCAGTACTTC. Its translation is CASSDNEGGAYEQYF.